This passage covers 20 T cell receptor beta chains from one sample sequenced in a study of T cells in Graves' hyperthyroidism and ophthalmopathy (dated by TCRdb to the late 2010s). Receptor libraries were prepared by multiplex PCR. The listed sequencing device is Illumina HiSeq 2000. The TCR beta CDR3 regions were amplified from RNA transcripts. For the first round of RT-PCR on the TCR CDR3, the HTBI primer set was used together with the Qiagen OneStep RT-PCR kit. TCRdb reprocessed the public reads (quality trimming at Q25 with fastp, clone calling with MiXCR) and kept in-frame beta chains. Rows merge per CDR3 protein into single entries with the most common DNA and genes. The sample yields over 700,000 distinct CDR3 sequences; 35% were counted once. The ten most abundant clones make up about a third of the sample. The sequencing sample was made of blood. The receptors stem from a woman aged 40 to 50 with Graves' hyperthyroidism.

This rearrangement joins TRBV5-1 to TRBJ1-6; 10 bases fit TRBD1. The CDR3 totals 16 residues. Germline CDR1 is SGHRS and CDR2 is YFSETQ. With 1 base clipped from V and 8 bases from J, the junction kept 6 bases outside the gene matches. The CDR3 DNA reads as TGCGCCAGCAGCTTGTCCCCAGGGACAGGGGATTCACCCCTCCACTTT. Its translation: CASSLSPGTGDSPLHF.

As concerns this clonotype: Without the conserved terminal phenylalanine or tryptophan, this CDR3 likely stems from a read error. The CDR3 DNA reads as TGTGCGACCAGCAGTGGAGGTGGCTACACCCTC. This translates into CATSSGGGYTL. This chain joins TRBV6-6 and TRBJ1-2; D remains ambiguous. CDR1 MNHNY and CDR2 SVGAGI come from the germline V gene (reference sequence). This CDR3 contains 11 residues.

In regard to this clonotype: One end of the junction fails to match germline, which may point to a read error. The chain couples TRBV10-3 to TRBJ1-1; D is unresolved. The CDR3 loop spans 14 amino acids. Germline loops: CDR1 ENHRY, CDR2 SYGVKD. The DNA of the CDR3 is TGTGCCAGCAGTTACGGGGTCGTGAACACTGAAGCTTTCTTT. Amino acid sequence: CASSYGVVNTEAFF.

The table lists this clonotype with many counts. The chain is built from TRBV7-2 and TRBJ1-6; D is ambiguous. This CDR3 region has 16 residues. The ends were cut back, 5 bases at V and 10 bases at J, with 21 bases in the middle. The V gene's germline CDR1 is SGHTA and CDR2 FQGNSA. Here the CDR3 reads CASSADPPDQLSPLHF. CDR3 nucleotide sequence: TGTGCCAGCAGCGCAGACCCCCCCGACCAGCTATCACCCCTCCACTTT.

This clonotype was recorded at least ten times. The CDR3 bases are TGTGCCAGCAGCTTGTTAAGGGATCAGCCCCAGCATTTT. This gives the protein CASSLLRDQPQHF. The chain carries TRBV5-5 and TRBJ1-5; no clear D gene. V gave up 1 base and J gave up 5 bases, with 7 bases separating them. This CDR3 spans 13 amino acids. Germline V gene lookup returns CDR1 SGHKS and CDR2 YYEKEE (reference sequence).

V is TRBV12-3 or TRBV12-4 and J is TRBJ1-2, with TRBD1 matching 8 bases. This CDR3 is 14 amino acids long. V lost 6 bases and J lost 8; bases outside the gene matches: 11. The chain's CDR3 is CASRNPGQGGGYTF. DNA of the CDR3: TGTGCCAGCAGAAATCCCGGACAGGGCGGCGGCTACACCTTC.

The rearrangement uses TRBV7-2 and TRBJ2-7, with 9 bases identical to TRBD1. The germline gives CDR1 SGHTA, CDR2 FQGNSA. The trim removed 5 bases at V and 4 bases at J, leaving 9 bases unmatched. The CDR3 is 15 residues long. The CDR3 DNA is TGTGCCAGCAGCCTCGGACAGGGGTTTCGGTACGAGCAGTACTTC. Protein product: CASSLGQGFRYEQYF. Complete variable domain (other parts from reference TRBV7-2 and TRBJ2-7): GAGVSQSPSNKVTEKGKDVELRCDPISGHTALYWYRQSLGQGLEFLIYFQGNSAPDKSGLPSDRFSAERTGGSVSTLTIQRTQQEDSAVYLCASSLGQGFRYEQYFGPGTRLTVT.

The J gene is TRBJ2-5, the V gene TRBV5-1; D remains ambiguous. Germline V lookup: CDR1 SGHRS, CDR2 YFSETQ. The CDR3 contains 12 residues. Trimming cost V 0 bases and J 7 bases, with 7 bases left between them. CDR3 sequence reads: CASSLESGTQYF. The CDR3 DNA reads TGCGCCAGCAGCTTGGAATCCGGGACCCAGTACTTC.

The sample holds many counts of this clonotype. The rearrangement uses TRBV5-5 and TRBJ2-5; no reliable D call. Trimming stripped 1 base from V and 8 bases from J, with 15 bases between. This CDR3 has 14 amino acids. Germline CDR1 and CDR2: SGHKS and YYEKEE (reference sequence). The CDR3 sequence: CASSLSGPKRTQYF. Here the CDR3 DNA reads TGTGCCAGCAGCTTGTCCGGCCCCAAGCGTACCCAGTACTTC.

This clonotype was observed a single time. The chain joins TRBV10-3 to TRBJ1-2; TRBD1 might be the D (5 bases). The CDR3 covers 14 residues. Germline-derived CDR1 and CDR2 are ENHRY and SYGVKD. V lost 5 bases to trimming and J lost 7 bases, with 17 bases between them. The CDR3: CAISPGTARSGYTF. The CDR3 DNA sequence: TGTGCCATCAGTCCCGGGACGGCCCGCTCTGGCTACACCTTC.

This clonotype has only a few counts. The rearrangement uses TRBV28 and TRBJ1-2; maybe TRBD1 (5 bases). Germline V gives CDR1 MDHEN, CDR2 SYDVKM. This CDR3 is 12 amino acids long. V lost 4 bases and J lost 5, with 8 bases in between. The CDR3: CASSSQVYGYTF. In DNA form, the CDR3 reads TGTGCCAGCAGTTCACAGGTGTATGGCTACACCTTC.

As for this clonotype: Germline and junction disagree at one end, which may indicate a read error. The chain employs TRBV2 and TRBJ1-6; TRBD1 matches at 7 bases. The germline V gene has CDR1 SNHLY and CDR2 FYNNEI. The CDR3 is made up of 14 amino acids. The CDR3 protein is CASSVSDRNSPLHF. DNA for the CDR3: TGTGCCAGCAGTGTGTCGGACAGGAATTCGCCCCTCCACTTT.

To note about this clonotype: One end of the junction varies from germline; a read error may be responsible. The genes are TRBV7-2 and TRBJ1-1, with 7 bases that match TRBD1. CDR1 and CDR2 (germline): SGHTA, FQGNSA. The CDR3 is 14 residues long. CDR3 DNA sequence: TGTGCCAGCAGTGACAGGGTCGACTCCTCAACAAAGTTTTTT. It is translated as CASSDRVDSSTKFF. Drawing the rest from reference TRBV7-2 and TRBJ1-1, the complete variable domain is GAGVSQSPSNKVTEKGKDVELRCDPISGHTALYWYRQSLGQGLEFLIYFQGNSAPDKSGLPSDRFSAERTGGSVSTLTIQRTQQEDSAVYLCASSDRVDSSTKFFGQGTRLTVV.

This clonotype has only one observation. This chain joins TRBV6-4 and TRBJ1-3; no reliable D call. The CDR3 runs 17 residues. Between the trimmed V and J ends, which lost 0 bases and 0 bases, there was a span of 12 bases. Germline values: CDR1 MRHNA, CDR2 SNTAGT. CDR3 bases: TGTGCCAGCAGTGACTCGAGACTTATTTCCTCTGGAAACACCATATATTTT. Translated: CASSDSRLISSGNTIYF.

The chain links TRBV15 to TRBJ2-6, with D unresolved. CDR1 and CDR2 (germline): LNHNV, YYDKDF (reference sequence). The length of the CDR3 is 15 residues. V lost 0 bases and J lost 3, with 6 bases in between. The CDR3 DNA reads TGTGCCACCAGCAGAGATACAGATGGGGCCAACGTCCTGACTTTC. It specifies CATSRDTDGANVLTF.

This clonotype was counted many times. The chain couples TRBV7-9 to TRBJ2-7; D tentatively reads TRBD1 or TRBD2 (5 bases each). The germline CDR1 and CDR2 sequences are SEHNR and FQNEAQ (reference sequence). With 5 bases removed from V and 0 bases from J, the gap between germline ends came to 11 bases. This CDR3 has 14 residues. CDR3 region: CASSRAGTSYEQYF. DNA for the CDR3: TGTGCCAGCAGCCGAGCCGGGACCTCCTACGAGCAGTACTTC.

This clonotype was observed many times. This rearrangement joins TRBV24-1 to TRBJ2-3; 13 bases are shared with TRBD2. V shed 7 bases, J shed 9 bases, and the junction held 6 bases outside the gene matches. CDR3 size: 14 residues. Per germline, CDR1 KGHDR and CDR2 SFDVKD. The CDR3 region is CATRGLAGEGTQYF. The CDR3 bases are TGTGCCACCAGAGGACTAGCGGGAGAAGGCACGCAGTATTTT.

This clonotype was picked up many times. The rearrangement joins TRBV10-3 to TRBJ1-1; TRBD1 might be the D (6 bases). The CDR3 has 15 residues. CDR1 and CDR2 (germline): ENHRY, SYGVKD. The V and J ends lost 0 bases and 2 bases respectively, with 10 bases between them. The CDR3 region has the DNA TGTGCCATCAGTGAGTCCAGGGGCCTAAACACTGAAGCTTTCTTT. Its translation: CAISESRGLNTEAFF.

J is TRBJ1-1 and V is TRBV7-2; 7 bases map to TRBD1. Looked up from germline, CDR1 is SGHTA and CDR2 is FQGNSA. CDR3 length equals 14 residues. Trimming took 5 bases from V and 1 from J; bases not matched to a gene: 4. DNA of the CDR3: TGTGCCAGCAGCAACTGGACAGGGAACACTGAAGCTTTCTTT. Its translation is CASSNWTGNTEAFF.

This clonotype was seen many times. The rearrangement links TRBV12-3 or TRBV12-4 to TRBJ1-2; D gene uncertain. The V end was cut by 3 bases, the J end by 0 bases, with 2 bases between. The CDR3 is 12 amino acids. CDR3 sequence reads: CASSFPNYGYTF. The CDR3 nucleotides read TGTGCCAGCAGTTTCCCTAACTATGGCTACACCTTC.